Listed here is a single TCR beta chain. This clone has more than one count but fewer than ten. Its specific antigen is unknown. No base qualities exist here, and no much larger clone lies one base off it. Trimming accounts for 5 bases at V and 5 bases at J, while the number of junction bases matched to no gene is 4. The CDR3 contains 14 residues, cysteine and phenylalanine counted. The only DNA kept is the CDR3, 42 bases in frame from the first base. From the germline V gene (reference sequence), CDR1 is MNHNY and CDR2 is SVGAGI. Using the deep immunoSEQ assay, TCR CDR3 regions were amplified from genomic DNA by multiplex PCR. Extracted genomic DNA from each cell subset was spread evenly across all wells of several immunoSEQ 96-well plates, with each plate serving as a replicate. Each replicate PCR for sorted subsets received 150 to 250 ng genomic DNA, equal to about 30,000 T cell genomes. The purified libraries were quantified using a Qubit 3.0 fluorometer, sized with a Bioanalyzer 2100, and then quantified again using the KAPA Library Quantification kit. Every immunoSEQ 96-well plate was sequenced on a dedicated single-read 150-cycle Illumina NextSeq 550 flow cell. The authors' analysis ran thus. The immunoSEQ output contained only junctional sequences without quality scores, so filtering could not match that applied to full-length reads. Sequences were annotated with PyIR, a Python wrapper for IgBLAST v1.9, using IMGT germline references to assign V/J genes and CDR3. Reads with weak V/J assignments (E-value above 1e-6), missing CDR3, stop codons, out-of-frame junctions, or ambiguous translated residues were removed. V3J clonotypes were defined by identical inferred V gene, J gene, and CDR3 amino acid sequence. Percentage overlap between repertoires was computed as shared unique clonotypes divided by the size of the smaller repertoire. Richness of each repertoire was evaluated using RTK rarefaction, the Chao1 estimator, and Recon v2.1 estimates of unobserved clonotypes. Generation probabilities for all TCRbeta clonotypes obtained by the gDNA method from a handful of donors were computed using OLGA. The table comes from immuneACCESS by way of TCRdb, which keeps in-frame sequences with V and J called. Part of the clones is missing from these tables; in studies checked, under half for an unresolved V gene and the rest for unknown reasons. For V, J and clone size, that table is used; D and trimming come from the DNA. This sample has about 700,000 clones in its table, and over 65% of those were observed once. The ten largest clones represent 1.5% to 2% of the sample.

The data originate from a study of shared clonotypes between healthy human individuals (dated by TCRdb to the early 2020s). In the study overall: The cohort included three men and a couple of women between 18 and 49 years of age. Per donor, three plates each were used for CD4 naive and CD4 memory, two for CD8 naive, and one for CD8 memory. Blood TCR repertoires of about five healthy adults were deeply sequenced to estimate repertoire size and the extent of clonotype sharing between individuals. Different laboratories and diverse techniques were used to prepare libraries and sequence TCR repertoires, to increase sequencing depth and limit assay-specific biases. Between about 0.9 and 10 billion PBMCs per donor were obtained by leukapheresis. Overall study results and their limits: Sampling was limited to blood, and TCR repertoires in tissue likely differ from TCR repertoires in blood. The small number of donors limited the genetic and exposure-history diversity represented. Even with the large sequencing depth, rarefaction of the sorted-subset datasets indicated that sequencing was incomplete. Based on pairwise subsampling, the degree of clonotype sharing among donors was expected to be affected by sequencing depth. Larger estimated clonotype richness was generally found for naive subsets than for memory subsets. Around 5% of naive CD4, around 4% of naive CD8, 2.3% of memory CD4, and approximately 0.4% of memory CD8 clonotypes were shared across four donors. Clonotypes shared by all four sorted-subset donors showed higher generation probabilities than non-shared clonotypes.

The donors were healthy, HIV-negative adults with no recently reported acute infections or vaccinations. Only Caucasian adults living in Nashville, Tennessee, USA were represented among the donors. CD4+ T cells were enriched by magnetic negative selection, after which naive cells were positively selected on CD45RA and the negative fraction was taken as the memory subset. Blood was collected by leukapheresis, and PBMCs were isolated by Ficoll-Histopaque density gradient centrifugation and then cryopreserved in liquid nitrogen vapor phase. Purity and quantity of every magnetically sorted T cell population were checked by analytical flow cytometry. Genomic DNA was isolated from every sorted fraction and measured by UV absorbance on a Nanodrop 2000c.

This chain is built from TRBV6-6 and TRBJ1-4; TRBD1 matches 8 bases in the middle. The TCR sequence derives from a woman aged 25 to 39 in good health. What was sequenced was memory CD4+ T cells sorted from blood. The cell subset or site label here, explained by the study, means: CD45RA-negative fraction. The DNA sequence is TGTGCCAGCAGTCCGGACAGGGCGAATGAAAAACTGTTTTTT. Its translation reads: CASSPDRANEKLFF.